The T cell receptor beta chain described here comes from a study of blood T cell repertoires in COVID-19. Across the study: COVID-19 samples from acute and convalescent phases originated in the United States, Italy and Spain. The analysed material was cDNA or gDNA that came from T cells, B-cell-depleted T cells, or PBMCs.

In the source study's methods: Reference gene primer amplification gave nucleated cell count estimates. TCRdb's copy holds only in-frame clones and misses some; the assay was immunoSEQ multiplex PCR. That table is the source of V, J and clone size, and D and trimming were worked out from the DNA. The sample has about 100,000 clones; about nine tenths are singletons. This CDR3 region has 14 residues. V was clipped by 2 bases and J by 7 bases; unmatched bases: 3. Germline V gives CDR1 SGHTA, CDR2 FQGNSA. The chain links TRBV7-2 to TRBJ1-2; 11 nucleotides line up with TRBD1. The sequenced material came from peripheral blood. The clonotype was recovered from a man aged 45-65 years with acute or convalescent COVID-19. Here the CDR3 DNA reads TGTGCCAGCAGCTTACGGACAGGGGGCGTTGGCTACACCTTC. It translates to CASSLRTGGVGYTF. The full variable domain, with the rest looked up from reference TRBV7-2 and TRBJ1-2, is GAGVSQSPSNKVTEKGKDVELRCDPISGHTALYWYRQSLGQGLEFLIYFQGNSAPDKSGLPSDRFSAERTGGSVSTLTIQRTQQEDSAVYLCASSLRTGGVGYTFGSGTRLTVV.